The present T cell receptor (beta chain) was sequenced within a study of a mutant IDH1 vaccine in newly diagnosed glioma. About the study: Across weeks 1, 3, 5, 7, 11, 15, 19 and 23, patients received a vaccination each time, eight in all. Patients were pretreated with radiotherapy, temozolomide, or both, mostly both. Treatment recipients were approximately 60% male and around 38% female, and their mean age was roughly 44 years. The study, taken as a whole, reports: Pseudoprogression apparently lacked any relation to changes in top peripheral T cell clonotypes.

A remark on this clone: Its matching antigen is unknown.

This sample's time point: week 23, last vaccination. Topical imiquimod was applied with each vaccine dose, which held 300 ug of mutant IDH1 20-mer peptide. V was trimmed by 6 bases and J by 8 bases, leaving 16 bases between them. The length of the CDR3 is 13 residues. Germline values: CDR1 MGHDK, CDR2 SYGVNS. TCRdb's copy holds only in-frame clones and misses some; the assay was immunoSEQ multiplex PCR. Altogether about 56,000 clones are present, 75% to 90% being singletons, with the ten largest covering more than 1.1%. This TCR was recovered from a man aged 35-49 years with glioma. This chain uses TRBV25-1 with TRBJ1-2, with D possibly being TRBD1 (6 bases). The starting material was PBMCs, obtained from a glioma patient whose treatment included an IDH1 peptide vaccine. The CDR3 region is CASRRGGVMGYTF. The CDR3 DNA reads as TGTGCCAGCAGGAGGGGGGGGGTGATGGGCTACACCTTC.